A selection of T cell receptor beta chains follows, all from one sample in a study of OX40 agonist ivuxolimab in advanced cancers. Clones were read by immunoSEQ multiplex PCR, and TCRdb kept only the in-frame ones, dropping some. The sample consists of roughly 100,000 clones, roughly 90% of them appearing once. Sequences were derived from CD4+ or CD8+ T cells sorted from blood, sampled in a trial of the OX40 agonist ivuxolimab. The receptors were gathered from an adult with an advanced solid tumor such as melanoma, head and neck, liver or kidney cancer. Both conserved end residues are trimmed from each CDR3.

>TRBJ2-2|TRBV5-1
ASSLFVAPEGTGELF
>TRBJ2-7|TRBV27
ASSFSQGSYEQY
>TRBJ1-1|TRBV27
ASSLTRANTEAF
>TRBJ1-2|TRBV11-2
ASSLNSGYGYT
>TRBJ2-7|TRBV27
ASRERAGGLSYEQY
>TRBJ1-1|TRBV29-1
SVGVNTEAF
>TRBJ2-3|TRBV7-3
ASSLSGYNTDTQY
>TRBJ1-1|TRBV7-3
ASSLNGRSGTEAF
>TRBJ2-3|TRBV5-1
ASSLVPSGDTDTQY
>TRBJ2-5|TRBV27
ASIGAEQTQY
>TRBJ1-1|TRBV7-2
ASSSHDVLPLEAF
>TRBJ2-4|TRBV2
ASQGRGPNIQY
>TRBJ2-1|TRBV28
ASRGTIGQAEDEQF
>TRBJ1-1|TRBV30
AWSRTGNTEAF
>TRBJ2-1|TRBV9
ASSAGTAEQF
>TRBJ2-5|TRBV15
ATSSGETQY
>TRBJ2-5|TRBV6-5
ASSGTPDRQETQY
>TRBJ2-2|TRBV6-5
ASSYSVASGELF
>TRBJ2-7|TRBV6-6
ASSLTKNEQY
>TRBJ2-3|TRBV27
ASSGSSGTDTQY
>TRBJ1-1|TRBV11-2
ASSSGNTEAF
>TRBJ1-1|TRBV28
ASSVLDSSNTEAF
>TRBJ1-2|TRBV9
ASSVVPGDYGYT
>TRBJ1-1|TRBV4-3
ASSQDSGAGTEAF
>TRBJ2-5|TRBV7-9
ASSANRPAGVAETQY
>TRBJ2-3|TRBV11-2
ASSLEGVVTDTQY
>TRBJ2-5|TRBV7-9
ASSQGSGGQETQY
>TRBJ2-7|TRBV19
ASSGSGYEQY
>TRBJ1-6|TRBV9
ASSVGPPGDNSPLH
>TRBJ2-3|TRBV27
ASSFFRRADTQY
>TRBJ2-3|TRBV5-4
ASSAPLAGRADTQY
>TRBJ2-2|TRBV10-2
ASKVSGLTGELF
>TRBJ1-2|TRBV4-1
ASSQVPGRINYGYT
>TRBJ2-1|TRBV19
ASSIDGLAGGDNEQF
>TRBJ1-3|TRBV29-1
SVRAGNTIY
>TRBJ1-6|TRBV9
ASSVGNSPLH
>TRBJ2-7|TRBV5-1
ASSLTGYGYEQY
>TRBJ1-4|TRBV7-9
ASSLRSDNEKLF
>TRBJ1-6|TRBV28
ASGQGNSPLH